A single sample gave rise to the 30 T cell receptor beta chains below, sequenced in a study of cytomegalovirus exposure and HLA in healthy donors. Method: immunoSEQ multiplex PCR; TCRdb's copy keeps in-frame clones and lacks some. The data show about 280,000 clones, with around 85% seen just once and roughly 1% held by the top ten. Sequencing input: PBMCs. All receptors come from a young woman in good health and CMV-seronegative.

The chain combines TRBV6-5 with TRBJ2-7; 9 bases match TRBD2. V shed 5 bases, J shed 3 bases, and the junction held 8 bases outside the gene matches. CDR1 is MNHEY, CDR2 SVGAGI, per germline. This CDR3 is 15 amino acids long. The DNA for the CDR3 is TGTGCCAGCAGTCCTGGACTAGCGCAACTCTACGAGCAGTACTTC. It translates to CASSPGLAQLYEQYF.

This clone was seen a handful of times. CDR3 in amino acids: CASRRTGTYRGRSESYTF. CDR3 bases: TGTGCCAGCAGGCGGACTGGAACCTACAGGGGCCGAAGCGAGAGCTACACCTTC. V usage is TRBV5-4 and J usage is TRBJ1-2; TRBD1 aligns across 7 bases. Trimming cost V 5 bases and J 9 bases; bases outside gene matches: 25. The V gene's germline CDR1 is SGHNT and CDR2 YYREEE (reference sequence). CDR3 length: 18 amino acids.

The J gene is TRBJ2-7, the V gene TRBV29-1, with D possibly being TRBD1 (6 bases). There are 13 residues in the CDR3. The V end lost 5 bases, the J end lost 2 bases, and 13 bases lay between the germline ends. Germline V gene data show CDR1 as SQVTM and CDR2 as ANQGSEA. CDR3 in amino acids: CSVSWGPPYEQYF. CDR3 DNA sequence: TGCAGCGTTTCGTGGGGGCCCCCCTACGAGCAGTACTTC.

The chain uses TRBV27 and TRBJ1-3, with D possibly matching TRBD1 (5 bases). Germline CDR1 reads MNHEY; CDR2 reads SMNVEV (reference sequence). V shed 8 bases and J shed 0 bases, with 14 bases lying between them. This CDR3 has 15 amino acids. The CDR3 loop reads CASGASDLSGNTIYF. CDR3 nucleotide sequence: TGTGCCAGCGGGGCTTCGGACCTCTCTGGAAACACCATATATTTT.

The chain recombines TRBV4-3 with TRBJ1-4; TRBD1 is a possible D gene (5 bases). The CDR3 length is 16 residues. V lost 3 bases to trimming and J lost 8 bases, with 19 bases between them. Per the germline V gene, CDR1 is LGHNA and CDR2 is YSLEER. CDR3 bases: TGCGCCAGCAGCCAGGATGGGGTACGGCGGGGGGAAAAACTGTTTTTT. Translated, it gives CASSQDGVRRGEKLFF.

Regarding this clone: Distinct nucleotide sequences in the sample also encode this CDR3. J is TRBJ2-7 and V is TRBV5-1; D might be TRBD1 (6 bases). This CDR3 is 14 amino acids long. Germline lookup yields CDR1 SGHRS and CDR2 YFSETQ. V gave up 1 base and J gave up 1 base, with 9 bases separating them. CDR3 in DNA: TGCGCCAGCAGCTTGCTACAGGGTTCCTACGAGCAGTACTTC. Amino acids: CASSLLQGSYEQYF.

The genes are TRBV5-4 and TRBJ2-7; TRBD2 might be the D (7 bases). Between the trimmed V and J ends, which lost 4 bases and 0 bases, there was a span of 11 bases. The CDR3 totals 14 residues. Per germline, CDR1 SGHNT and CDR2 YYREEE (reference sequence). CDR3 sequence (DNA): TGTGCCAGCAGCGGGGGGGCCGTCTCCTACGAGCAGTACTTC. Translating it yields CASSGGAVSYEQYF.

DNA of the CDR3: TGCAGCGTTGAAGAGTCAGGGCCCCTTGGCTACACCTTC. This encodes CSVEESGPLGYTF. The chain joins TRBV29-1 to TRBJ1-2; tentative D call: TRBD1 (5 bases). Trimming removed 0 bases at V and 7 bases at J, with 12 bases between. This CDR3 contains 13 residues. Germline-derived CDR1 and CDR2 are SQVTM and ANQGSEA.

The chain employs TRBV7-2 and TRBJ1-2; TRBD1 agrees at 9 bases. The CDR3 sequence is 13 residues long. The ends lost 1 base at V and 8 bases at J; junction bases unmatched: 2. CDR1 and CDR2 (germline): SGHTA, FQGNSA. CDR3 in DNA: TGTGCCAGCAGCTTAGGACAGGGGGAGGGCTACACCTTC. Protein sequence: CASSLGQGEGYTF. Full variable domain (outside the CDR3, taken from reference TRBV7-2 and TRBJ1-2): GAGVSQSPSNKVTEKGKDVELRCDPISGHTALYWYRQSLGQGLEFLIYFQGNSAPDKSGLPSDRFSAERTGGSVSTLTIQRTQQEDSAVYLCASSLGQGEGYTFGSGTRLTVV.

V and J are TRBV7-8 and TRBJ2-4, with TRBD2 matching 7 bases. The CDR3 is made up of 19 amino acids. Per germline, CDR1 SGHVS and CDR2 FQNEAQ. V was clipped by 1 base and J by 1 base; unmatched bases: 13. The CDR3 reads CASSLVVAGGYVAKNIQYF. In DNA, the CDR3 is TGTGCCAGCAGCTTAGTGGTAGCGGGTGGTTATGTCGCCAAAAACATTCAGTACTTC.

The chain is built from TRBV14 and TRBJ1-1; D is possibly TRBD1 (6 bases). The CDR3 loop spans 15 amino acids. Deletions cut 1 base from V and 11 bases from J, with 20 bases between. From germline, CDR1 is SGHDN and CDR2 FVKESK. Here the CDR3 DNA reads TGTGCCAGCAGCCAAGGGTCCAGGGGCGCCAACGGGGCTTTCTTT. Its translation is CASSQGSRGANGAFF.

J is TRBJ2-7 and V is TRBV30, with D maybe TRBD1 (6 bases). V shed 1 base and J shed 3 bases, with 13 bases lying between them. Per the germline V gene, CDR1 is GTSNPN and CDR2 is SVGIG (reference sequence). CDR3 length equals 14 residues. The CDR3 here is CAWSEQGLIYEQYF. The CDR3 DNA follows: TGTGCCTGGAGTGAACAGGGTTTAATCTACGAGCAGTACTTC.

CDR3 in amino acids: CASSGLGFPYGYTF. In nucleotides, the CDR3 is TGCGCCAGCAGTGGGCTCGGGTTCCCCTATGGCTACACCTTC. V usage is TRBV10-1 and J usage is TRBJ1-2; no clear D. Trimming shortened V by 4 bases and J by 4 bases, and 13 bases separated the two germline ends. This CDR3 has 14 residues. Germline values: CDR1 WNHNN, CDR2 SYGVQD (reference sequence).

The V and J genes are TRBV2 and TRBJ1-2; a weak D match, TRBD1 (6 bases). Trimming removed 3 bases from V and 0 bases from J, with 8 bases in between. This CDR3 has 14 amino acids. Germline V lookup: CDR1 SNHLY, CDR2 FYNNEI. The CDR3 nucleotides are TGTGCCAGCAGTGAGGGGACAACTAACTATGGCTACACCTTC. It yields the protein CASSEGTTNYGYTF.

V and J are TRBV6-6 and TRBJ2-7; D is unclear. Looked up from germline, CDR1 is MNHNY and CDR2 is SVGAGI (reference sequence). V lost 1 base and J 7 bases, leaving 17 bases between the germline ends. The CDR3 loop spans 15 amino acids. CDR3 nucleotide sequence: TGTGCCAGCAGTTACTTCGCGTTGTTGGTGCGGGAGCAGTACTTC. As protein: CASSYFALLVREQYF.

The chain couples TRBV5-1 to TRBJ1-2; TRBD1 aligns across 8 bases. Germline V gene lookup returns CDR1 SGHRS and CDR2 YFSETQ. This CDR3 has 17 residues. V trimming: 4 bases; J trimming: 0 bases; junction bases outside the gene matches: 11. CDR3 nucleotides: TGCGCCAGCAGCCTCGGACAGGGTGGTGGGACTAACTATGGCTACACCTTC. Translating gives CASSLGQGGGTNYGYTF.

There are a few counts of this clone. Germline is not matched at one junction end, which may reflect a read error. The chain links TRBV6-5 to TRBJ2-7; 7 bases map to TRBD1. The CDR3 sequence is 16 residues long. In germline, CDR1 is MNHEY, CDR2 SVGAGI. CDR3 protein: CASSYSPGQIYYEQYF. In DNA form, the CDR3 reads TGTGCCAGCAGCTACTCTCCGGGACAGATCTACTACGAGCAGTACTTC.

The V and J genes are TRBV10-3 and TRBJ2-7; D gene unclear. This CDR3 spans 15 amino acids. Germline CDR1 and CDR2: ENHRY and SYGVKD. Trimming took off 0 bases at V and 0 bases at J, with 9 bases between the two ends. CDR3 amino acids: CAISESARSSYEQYF. Written as DNA, the CDR3 is TGTGCCATCAGTGAGTCCGCTAGGAGCTCCTACGAGCAGTACTTC.

The chain employs TRBV28 and TRBJ1-2, with 9 bases matching TRBD1. Per germline, CDR1 MDHEN and CDR2 SYDVKM. The CDR3 loop spans 14 amino acids. V lost 5 bases and J lost 8; bases outside the gene matches: 9. CDR3 coding DNA: TGTGCCAGCAGTACTACAGGGGGCGTTGGGGGCTACACCTTC. Translating gives CASSTTGGVGGYTF.

The chain is built from TRBV11-3 and TRBJ2-1; D remains unclear. This CDR3 is 14 amino acids long. Germline loops: CDR1 SGHNT, CDR2 YENEEA. V lost 3 bases to trimming and J lost 0 bases, with 6 bases between them. CDR3 in amino acids: CASSLVGSYNEQFF. The CDR3 DNA follows: TGTGCCAGCAGCTTGGTCGGCTCCTACAATGAGCAGTTCTTC.

The chain employs TRBV11-2 and TRBJ1-6; D not certain. The germline gives CDR1 SGHAT, CDR2 FQNNGV. This CDR3 region has 15 residues. V lost 2 bases and J lost 5, with 10 bases in between. The CDR3 loop is CASSLSRSNNSPLHF. CDR3 bases: TGTGCCAGCAGCTTATCCAGATCCAATAATTCACCCCTCCACTTT.

This clone was seen more than once but under ten times. V usage is TRBV9 and J usage is TRBJ2-5, with D possibly being TRBD2 (5 bases). This CDR3 is built from 15 residues. Germline-derived CDR1 and CDR2 are SGDLS and YYNGEE. The V end lost 3 bases, the J end lost 2 bases, and 14 bases lay between the germline ends. The CDR3 nucleotides are TGTGCCAGCAGCGCCGTACTAGGCCAACAAGAGACCCAGTACTTC. Its protein product is CASSAVLGQQETQYF.

CDR3 nucleotides: TGTGCCAGCAGCTTGACAGGGGGCATCTACGAGCAGTACTTC. This gives the protein CASSLTGGIYEQYF. V is TRBV7-9 and J is TRBJ2-7, with 10 bases fitting TRBD1. This CDR3 has 14 residues. Germline lookup yields CDR1 SEHNR and CDR2 FQNEAQ (reference sequence). The trim removed 3 bases at V and 3 bases at J, leaving 2 bases unmatched.

The chain couples TRBV5-1 to TRBJ1-4; perhaps TRBD1 as D (5 bases). CDR3 size: 13 residues. Trimming took 2 bases from V and 6 from J, leaving 8 bases between them. Germline CDR1 SGHRS, CDR2 YFSETQ. CDR3 sequence: CASSFSGDEKLFF. The CDR3 DNA sequence: TGCGCCAGCAGCTTCTCGGGGGATGAAAAACTGTTTTTT.

Written as DNA, the CDR3 is TGTGCCAGCAGCTTACCGGGACAGGGCTATGGCTACACCTTC. Residues: CASSLPGQGYGYTF. This chain uses TRBV11-2 with TRBJ1-2; 9 positions match TRBD1. V lost 2 bases, J lost 4 bases, and 2 bases stayed unmatched. Germline V gene data show CDR1 as SGHAT and CDR2 as FQNNGV. This CDR3 is 14 amino acids long.

The rearrangement joins TRBV29-1 to TRBJ1-2; 7 bases are shared with TRBD1. CDR3 length equals 11 residues. V gave up 4 bases and J gave up 8 bases; unmatched junction bases: 4. CDR1 is SQVTM and CDR2 is ANQGSEA in the germline V gene. The CDR3 here is CSVADRRGYTF. CDR3 sequence (DNA): TGCAGCGTTGCGGACAGGAGGGGCTACACCTTC.

The chain recombines TRBV6-6 with TRBJ2-2; D may be TRBD1 (6 bases). CDR1 and CDR2 from the germline V gene are MNHNY and SVGAGI (reference sequence). The ends were cut back, 1 base at V and 2 bases at J, with 8 bases in the middle. The length of the CDR3 is 15 residues. The CDR3 spells CASSYLQGNTGELFF. CDR3 bases: TGTGCCAGCAGTTACTTACAGGGTAACACCGGGGAGCTGTTTTTT.

This clone was detected a few times. This chain links TRBV28 with TRBJ1-2; 7 bases line up with TRBD1. This CDR3 is 15 amino acids long. The V and J ends lost 5 bases and 4 bases, in that order; junction bases with no gene match: 10. Germline assignment: CDR1 MDHEN and CDR2 SYDVKM. The CDR3 spells CASSPRQGDVYGYTF. CDR3 DNA sequence: TGTGCCAGCAGTCCCCGACAGGGAGACGTCTATGGCTACACCTTC.

The rearrangement links TRBV7-6 to TRBJ2-7; 8 bases map to TRBD2. The length of the CDR3 is 16 residues. Germline CDR1 reads SGHVS; CDR2 reads FNYEAQ. V was pared by 5 bases and J by 5 bases, with 14 bases of the junction left unmatched. CDR3 residues: CASSRPSGGGRNEQYF. DNA for the CDR3: TGTGCCAGCAGCCGCCCATCCGGGGGCGGGAGGAACGAGCAGTACTTC.

The sample holds one count of this clone. The chain couples TRBV28 to TRBJ2-7, with 7 nucleotides matching TRBD1. The J segment lost 5 bases and the V segment lost 7 bases, leaving 14 bases of the junction unmatched. The CDR3 loop spans 15 amino acids. Germline CDR1 MDHEN, CDR2 SYDVKM. CDR3 bases: TGTGCCAGCACCCAAGGGCAGGGGGAATCAGACGAGCAGTACTTC. It specifies CASTQGQGESDEQYF.